This entry lists 10 T cell receptor beta chains sequenced from one sample in a study of Tregs in tolerant kidney transplant recipients. Some clones are missing from TCRdb's copy, which holds only in-frame ones; the method was immunoSEQ multiplex PCR. Here the sample spans about 87,000 clones, roughly 93% being singletons. This sample comprised CD4+ T cells from blood, obtained before the transplant. The source is a human donor who received a combined kidney and bone marrow transplant.

The rearrangement links TRBV27 to TRBJ2-5; D remains unclear. V was shortened by 8 bases and J by 5 bases, with 21 bases between the two germline ends. Germline-derived CDR1 and CDR2 are MNHEY and SMNVEV (reference sequence). This CDR3 comprises 15 residues. Here the CDR3 reads CASGKYRPRSETQYF. The CDR3 DNA follows: TGTGCCAGCGGAAAATATCGGCCCCGGAGCGAGACCCAGTACTTC.

The rearrangement uses TRBV4-3 and TRBJ2-3, with D tentatively TRBD1 (5 bases). Germline V gene lookup returns CDR1 LGHNA and CDR2 YSLEER. The germline V and J ends were trimmed by 4 bases and 0 bases, with 11 bases remaining between them. This CDR3 region has 15 residues. In DNA, the CDR3 is TGCGCCAGCAGCCCCCTCACAGGAAGCACAGATACGCAGTATTTT. Translating it yields CASSPLTGSTDTQYF.

This clone was recorded once. The J gene is TRBJ2-5, the V gene TRBV11-1, with 13 bases fitting TRBD2. V lost 5 bases and J lost 5; bases outside the gene matches: 8. CDR1 SGHAT and CDR2 FQDESV come from the germline V gene (reference sequence). The CDR3 sequence is 16 residues long. The CDR3 here is CASSLTSGGAGETQYF. The DNA for the CDR3 is TGTGCCAGCAGCCTCACTAGCGGGGGGGCCGGTGAGACCCAGTACTTC.

J is TRBJ2-2 and V is TRBV4-2; D unclear. Deletions cut 0 bases from V and 2 bases from J, with 13 bases between. The germline CDR1 and CDR2 sequences are LGHNA and YNFKEQ. The CDR3 is made up of 17 amino acids. The CDR3 sequence is CASSQDSQRLNTGELFF. Here the CDR3 DNA reads TGTGCCAGCAGCCAAGATTCCCAGCGACTCAACACCGGGGAGCTGTTTTTT.

The V gene is TRBV7-2, the J gene TRBJ1-2; 7 bases are a match to TRBD1. J was trimmed by 1 base and V by 1 base; bases with no gene match: 3. The CDR3 has 15 amino acids. Germline V lookup: CDR1 SGHTA, CDR2 FQGNSA. The CDR3 bases are TGTGCCAGCAGCTTAGAGGGGGCGGTTAACTATGGCTACACCTTC. It specifies CASSLEGAVNYGYTF.

The V gene is TRBV9, the J gene TRBJ1-1, with a possible D match to TRBD1 (6 bases). Per germline, CDR1 SGDLS and CDR2 YYNGEE. This CDR3 contains 15 residues. Trimming removed 1 base at V and 3 bases at J, with 13 bases between. The chain's CDR3 is CASSVSMTGHTEAFF. Written as DNA, the CDR3 is TGTGCCAGCAGCGTAAGTATGACAGGACACACTGAAGCTTTCTTT.

The chain recombines TRBV14 with TRBJ2-7, with 7 bases that match TRBD2. The CDR3 is made up of 14 amino acids. Germline loops: CDR1 SGHDN, CDR2 FVKESK. The J segment lost 2 bases and the V segment lost 3 bases, leaving 4 bases of the junction unmatched. The CDR3 is CASSHQGGAYEQYF. In DNA, the CDR3 is TGTGCCAGCAGCCACCAGGGAGGGGCCTACGAGCAGTACTTC.

About this clone itself: The same CDR3 is also encoded by other DNA sequences in this sample. This chain uses TRBV7-2 with TRBJ2-5, with D unresolved. The CDR3 runs 12 residues. The V end lost 1 base, the J end lost 5 bases, and 5 bases lay between the germline ends. Germline V gene sequence: CDR1 SGHTA, CDR2 FQGNSA. The CDR3 nucleotides are TGTGCCAGCAGCTTAGTCCGGGAGACCCAGTACTTC. Translated, it gives CASSLVRETQYF. The whole variable domain, filled in from reference TRBV7-2 and TRBJ2-5, reads GAGVSQSPSNKVTEKGKDVELRCDPISGHTALYWYRQSLGQGLEFLIYFQGNSAPDKSGLPSDRFSAERTGGSVSTLTIQRTQQEDSAVYLCASSLVRETQYFGPGTRLLVL.

The chain uses TRBV7-2 and TRBJ1-5; perhaps TRBD1 as D (6 bases). The CDR3 covers 15 residues. V gave up 6 bases and J gave up 4 bases, with 16 bases separating them. The germline CDR1 and CDR2 sequences are SGHTA and FQGNSA. The CDR3 sequence: CASSLTGYPNQPQHF. CDR3 coding DNA: TGTGCCAGCAGTCTAACAGGGTACCCGAATCAGCCCCAGCATTTT.

The genes are TRBV7-2 and TRBJ2-3; 7 bases match TRBD1. The V and J ends lost 3 bases and 0 bases, in that order; junction bases with no gene match: 3. The CDR3 covers 15 residues. CDR1 is SGHTA, CDR2 FQGNSA, per germline. CDR3 sequence reads: CASSFDRASTDTQYF. In DNA form, the CDR3 reads TGTGCCAGCAGCTTCGACAGGGCTAGCACAGATACGCAGTATTTT.